These 10 T cell receptor beta chains were sequenced from one sample in a study of blood T cells in healthy people across ages. The authors ran a second PCR of 7 to 11 cycles using a sample-barcoded 5' primer and a J-beta primer mix. TCRdb reprocessed the 5' RACE reads with MiXCR, giving one entry per CDR3 protein. This sample has approximately 900,000 distinct CDR3 sequences, with 29% found just once. These records were also assigned to another study, of T cells of mothers and their children.

Sequencing used blood. The receptor source for this set is a woman between 40 and 50 years old in good health.

This chain connects TRBV19 to TRBJ1-1, with D perhaps matching TRBD1 (5 bases). The CDR3 extends over 16 amino acids. The V gene lost 5 bases and the J gene lost 4 bases, with 20 bases spanning the gap. Per the germline V gene, CDR1 is LNHDA and CDR2 is SQIVND (reference sequence). Here the CDR3 reads CASSGWDLRSVTEAFF. CDR3 DNA sequence: TGTGCCAGTAGTGGGTGGGACCTTCGGAGTGTCACTGAAGCTTTCTTT.

V is TRBV7-9 and J is TRBJ1-5; D perhaps matches TRBD1 (5 bases). Germline V CDR1 and CDR2: SEHNR, FQNEAQ (reference sequence). Trimming took 5 bases from V and 6 from J, leaving 11 bases between them. The CDR3 consists of 13 residues. The CDR3 sequence: CASSANRGQPQHF. CDR3 sequence (DNA): TGTGCCAGCAGCGCGAATAGGGGTCAGCCCCAGCATTTT. The variable domain in full, completed from reference TRBV7-9 and TRBJ1-5, reads DTGVSQNPRHKITKRGQNVTFRCDPISEHNRLYWYRQTLGQGPEFLTYFQNEAQLEKSRLLSDRFSAERPKGSFSTLEIQRTEQGDSAMYLCASSANRGQPQHFGDGTRLSIL.

This clonotype occurred many times. The gene calls are TRBV6-6 and TRBJ2-7; no clear D gene. With 0 bases removed from V and 7 bases from J, the gap between germline ends came to 10 bases. The CDR3 is made up of 13 amino acids. Germline lookup yields CDR1 MNHNY and CDR2 SVGAGI (reference sequence). CDR3 nucleotides: TGTGCCAGCAGTTACTCCCAAACGGTGGAGCAGTACTTC. As protein: CASSYSQTVEQYF.

The genes are TRBV7-8 and TRBJ2-1; D perhaps matches TRBD1 (6 bases). Germline lookup yields CDR1 SGHVS and CDR2 FQNEAQ. Deletions cut 11 bases from V and 3 bases from J, with 29 bases between. CDR3 length: 18 residues. CDR3 region: CADRERWDTSNIYNEQFF. The CDR3, as DNA: TGTGCCGACAGAGAACGGTGGGACACGTCTAACATCTACAATGAGCAGTTCTTC.

V usage is TRBV12-3 or TRBV12-4 and J usage is TRBJ2-7; D is ambiguous. The CDR3 contains 15 residues. V was clipped by 2 bases and J by 5 bases, with 16 bases between them. The CDR3 here is CASSLPALSVDEQYF. In DNA form, the CDR3 reads TGTGCCAGCAGTTTACCCGCTCTCTCAGTGGACGAGCAGTACTTC.

CDR3 in amino acids: CTSSLAASSYNEQFF. CDR3 sequence (DNA): TGTACCAGCAGCTTAGCCGCGAGCTCCTACAATGAGCAGTTCTTC. The J gene is TRBJ2-1, the V gene TRBV7-2; D gene unclear. This CDR3 is 15 amino acids long. Per germline, CDR1 SGHTA and CDR2 FQGNSA. The ends were cut back, 0 bases at V and 0 bases at J, with 6 bases in the middle.

This clonotype has a handful of counts. The chain combines TRBV28 with TRBJ2-2; D remains ambiguous. V was pared by 3 bases and J by 5 bases, with 7 bases between. CDR1 is MDHEN, CDR2 SYDVKM, per germline. CDR3 length equals 13 residues. CDR3 in DNA: TGTGCCAGCAGTTTTCGTCGTACCGGGGAGCTGTTTTTT. Translating gives CASSFRRTGELFF.

The table lists this clonotype with a few counts. The gene calls are TRBV18 and TRBJ2-5, with TRBD1 matching 11 bases. The CDR3 runs to 15 residues. With 6 bases clipped from V and 2 bases from J, the junction kept 5 bases outside the gene matches. Germline V gene sequence: CDR1 KGHSH, CDR2 LQKENI. CDR3 region: CASSQDRGLQETQYF. The CDR3 DNA sequence: TGTGCCAGCTCCCAGGACAGGGGGCTGCAAGAGACCCAGTACTTC. The whole variable domain, filled in from reference TRBV18 and TRBJ2-5, reads NAGVMQNPRHLVRRRGQEARLRCSPMKGHSHVYWYRQLPEEGLKFMVYLQKENIIDESGMPKERFSAEFPKEGPSILRIQQVVRGDSAAYFCASSQDRGLQETQYFGPGTRLLVL.

The chain carries TRBV7-2 and TRBJ2-1; D uncertain. V lost 3 bases, J lost 9 bases, and 12 bases lay in between. Germline lookup yields CDR1 SGHTA and CDR2 FQGNSA. The CDR3 runs 13 residues. The CDR3 nucleotides read TGTGCCAGCAGCTTGAGCCCAATTGCTGAGCAGTTCTTC. This encodes CASSLSPIAEQFF.

This clonotype was detected many times. A junction end diverges from the germline sequence, so it may reflect a read error. The rearrangement joins TRBV20-1 to TRBJ1-2, with 8 positions matching TRBD1. CDR1 and CDR2 (germline): DFQATT, SNEGSKA (reference sequence). The CDR3 sequence is 13 residues long. The CDR3 loop reads CSARGQGQVGYTF. The CDR3 DNA sequence: TGCAGTGCAAGAGGCCAGGGACAGGTTGGCTACACCTTC.